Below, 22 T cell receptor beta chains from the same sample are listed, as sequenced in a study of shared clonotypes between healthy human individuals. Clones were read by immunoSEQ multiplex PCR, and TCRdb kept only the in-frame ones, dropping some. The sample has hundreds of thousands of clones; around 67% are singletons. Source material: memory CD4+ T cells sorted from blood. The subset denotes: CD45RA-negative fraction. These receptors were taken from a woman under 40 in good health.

The CDR3: CASSRGQAANTEAFF. CDR3 nucleotides: TGCGCCAGCAGCCGGGGACAGGCCGCCAACACTGAAGCTTTCTTT. This rearrangement joins TRBV5-1 to TRBJ1-1; TRBD1 matches 8 bases. CDR1 is SGHRS, CDR2 YFSETQ, per germline. The CDR3 extends over 15 amino acids. Trimming cost V 4 bases and J 2 bases; bases outside gene matches: 7.

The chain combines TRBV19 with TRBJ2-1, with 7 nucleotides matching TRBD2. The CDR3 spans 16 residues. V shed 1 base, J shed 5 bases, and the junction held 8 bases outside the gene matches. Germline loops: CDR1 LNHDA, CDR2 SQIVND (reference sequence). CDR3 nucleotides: TGTGCCAGTAGTATAGTCGGGCTAGCGGACGACAATGAGCAGTTCTTC. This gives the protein CASSIVGLADDNEQFF.

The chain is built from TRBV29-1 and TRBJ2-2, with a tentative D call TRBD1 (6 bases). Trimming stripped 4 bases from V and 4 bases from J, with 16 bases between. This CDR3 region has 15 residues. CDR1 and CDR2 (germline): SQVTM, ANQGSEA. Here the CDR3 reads CSVGEGQGPTGELFF. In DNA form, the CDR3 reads TGCAGCGTTGGGGAAGGCCAGGGGCCCACCGGGGAGCTGTTTTTT.

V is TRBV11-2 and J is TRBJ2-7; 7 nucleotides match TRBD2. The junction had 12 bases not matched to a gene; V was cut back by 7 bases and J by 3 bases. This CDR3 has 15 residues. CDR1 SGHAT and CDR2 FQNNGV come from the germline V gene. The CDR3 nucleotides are TGTGCCAGCACCTGGTCGGGGGGAGGAGACTACGAGCAGTACTTC. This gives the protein CASTWSGGGDYEQYF.

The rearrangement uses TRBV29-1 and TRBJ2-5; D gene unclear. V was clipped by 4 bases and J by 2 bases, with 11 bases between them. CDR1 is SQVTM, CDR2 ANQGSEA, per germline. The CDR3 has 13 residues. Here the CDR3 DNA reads TGCAGCGTTGTAGGTGGATCTCAAGAGACCCAGTACTTC. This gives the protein CSVVGGSQETQYF.

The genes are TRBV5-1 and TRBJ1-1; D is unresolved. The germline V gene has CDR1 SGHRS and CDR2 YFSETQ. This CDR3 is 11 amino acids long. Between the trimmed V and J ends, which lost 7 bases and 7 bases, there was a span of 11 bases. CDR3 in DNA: TGCGCCAGCTCTCGCGATGGTGAAGCTTTCTTT. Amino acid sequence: CASSRDGEAFF. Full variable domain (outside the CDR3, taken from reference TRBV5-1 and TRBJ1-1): KAGVTQTPRYLIKTRGQQVTLSCSPISGHRSVSWYQQTPGQGLQFLFEYFSETQRNKGNFPGRFSGRQFSNSRSEMNVSTLELGDSALYLCASSRDGEAFFGQGTRLTVV.

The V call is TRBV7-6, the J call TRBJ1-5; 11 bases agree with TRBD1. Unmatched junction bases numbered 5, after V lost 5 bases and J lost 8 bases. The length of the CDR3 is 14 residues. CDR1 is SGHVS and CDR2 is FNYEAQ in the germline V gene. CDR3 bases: TGTGCCAGCAGCAGCGGACAGGGGGCTAAGCCCCAGCATTTT. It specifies CASSSGQGAKPQHF.

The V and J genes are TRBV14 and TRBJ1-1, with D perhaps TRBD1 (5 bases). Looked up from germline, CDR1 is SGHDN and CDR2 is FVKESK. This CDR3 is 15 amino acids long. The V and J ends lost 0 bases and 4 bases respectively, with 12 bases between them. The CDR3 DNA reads TGTGCCAGCAGCCAAGAAGAGGGGACGGGCACTGAAGCTTTCTTT. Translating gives CASSQEEGTGTEAFF.

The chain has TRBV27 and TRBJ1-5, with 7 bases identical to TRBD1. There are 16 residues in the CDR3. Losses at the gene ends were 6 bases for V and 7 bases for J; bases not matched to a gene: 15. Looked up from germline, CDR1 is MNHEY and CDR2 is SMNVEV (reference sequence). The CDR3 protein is CASSPPDRVLWQPQHF. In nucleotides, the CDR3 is TGTGCCAGCAGCCCCCCCGACAGGGTACTATGGCAGCCCCAGCATTTT.

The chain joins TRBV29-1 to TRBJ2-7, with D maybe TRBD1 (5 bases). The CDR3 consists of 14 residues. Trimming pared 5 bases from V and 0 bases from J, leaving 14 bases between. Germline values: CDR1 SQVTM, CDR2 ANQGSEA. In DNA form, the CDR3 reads TGCAGCGTTCAAAAGGGGATTAGCTCCTACGAGCAGTACTTC. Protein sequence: CSVQKGISSYEQYF.

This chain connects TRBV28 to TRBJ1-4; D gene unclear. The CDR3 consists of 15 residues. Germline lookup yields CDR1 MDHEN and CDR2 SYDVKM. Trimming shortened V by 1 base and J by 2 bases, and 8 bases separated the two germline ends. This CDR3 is CASSLFWSTNEKLFF. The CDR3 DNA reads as TGTGCCAGCAGTTTATTCTGGTCCACTAATGAAAAACTGTTTTTT. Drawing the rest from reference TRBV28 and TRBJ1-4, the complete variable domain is DVKVTQSSRYLVKRTGEKVFLECVQDMDHENMFWYRQDPGLGLRLIYFSYDVKMKEKGDIPEGYSVSREKKERFSLILESASTNQTSMYLCASSLFWSTNEKLFFGSGTQLSVL.

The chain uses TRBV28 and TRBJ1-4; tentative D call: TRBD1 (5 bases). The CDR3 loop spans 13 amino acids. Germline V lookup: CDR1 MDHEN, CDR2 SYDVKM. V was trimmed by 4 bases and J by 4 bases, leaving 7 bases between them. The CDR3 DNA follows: TGTGCCAGCAGTTGGGGGAATAATGAAAAACTGTTTTTT. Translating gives CASSWGNNEKLFF.

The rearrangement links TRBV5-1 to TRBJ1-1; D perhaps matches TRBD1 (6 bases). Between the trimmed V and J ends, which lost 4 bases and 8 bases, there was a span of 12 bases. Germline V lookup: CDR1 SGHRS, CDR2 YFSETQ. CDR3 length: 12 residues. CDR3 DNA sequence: TGCGCCAGCAGCACCTTGACAGGAGAAGCTTTCTTT. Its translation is CASSTLTGEAFF. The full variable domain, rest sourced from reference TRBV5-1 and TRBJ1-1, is KAGVTQTPRYLIKTRGQQVTLSCSPISGHRSVSWYQQTPGQGLQFLFEYFSETQRNKGNFPGRFSGRQFSNSRSEMNVSTLELGDSALYLCASSTLTGEAFFGQGTRLTVV.

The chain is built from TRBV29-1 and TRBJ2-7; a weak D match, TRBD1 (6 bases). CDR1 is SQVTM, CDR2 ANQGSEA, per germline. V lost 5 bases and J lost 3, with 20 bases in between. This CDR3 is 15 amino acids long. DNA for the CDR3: TGCAGCGTTCGGACCTTAACAGGGAACCACTACGAGCAGTACTTC. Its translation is CSVRTLTGNHYEQYF.

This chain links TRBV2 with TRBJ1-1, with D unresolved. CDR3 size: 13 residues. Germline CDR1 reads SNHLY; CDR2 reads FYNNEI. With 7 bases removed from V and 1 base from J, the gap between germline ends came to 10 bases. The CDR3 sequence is CASTPLKNTEAFF. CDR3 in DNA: TGTGCCAGCACACCCCTGAAGAACACTGAAGCTTTCTTT. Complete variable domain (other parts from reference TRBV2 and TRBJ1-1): EPEVTQTPSHQVTQMGQEVILRCVPISNHLYFYWYRQILGQKVEFLVSFYNNEISEKSEIFDDQFSVERPDGSNFTLKIRSTKLEDSAMYFCASTPLKNTEAFFGQGTRLTVV.

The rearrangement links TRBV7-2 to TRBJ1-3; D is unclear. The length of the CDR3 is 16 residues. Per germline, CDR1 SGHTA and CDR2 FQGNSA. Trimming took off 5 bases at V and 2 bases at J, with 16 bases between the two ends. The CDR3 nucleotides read TGTGCCAGCAGCCGTCGATTGATAAGTACTGGAAACACCATATATTTT. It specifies CASSRRLISTGNTIYF.

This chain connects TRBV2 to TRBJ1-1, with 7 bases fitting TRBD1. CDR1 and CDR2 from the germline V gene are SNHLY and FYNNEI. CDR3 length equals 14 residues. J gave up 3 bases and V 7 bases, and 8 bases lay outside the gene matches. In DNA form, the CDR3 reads TGTGCCAGCATGGGGCACAGGGGACACACTGAAGCTTTCTTT. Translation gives CASMGHRGHTEAFF.

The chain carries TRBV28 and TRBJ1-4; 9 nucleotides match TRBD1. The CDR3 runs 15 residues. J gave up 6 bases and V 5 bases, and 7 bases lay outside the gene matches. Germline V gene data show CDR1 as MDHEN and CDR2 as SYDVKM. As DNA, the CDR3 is TGTGCCAGCAGTCTCCCGACAGGGGGGCATGAAAAACTGTTTTTT. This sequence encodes CASSLPTGGHEKLFF.

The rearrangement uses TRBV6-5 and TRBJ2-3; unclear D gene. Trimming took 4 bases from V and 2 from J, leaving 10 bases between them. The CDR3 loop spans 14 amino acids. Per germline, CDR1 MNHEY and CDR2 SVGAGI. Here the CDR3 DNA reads TGTGCCAGCAGTTCCTCAGCCACCACAGATACGCAGTATTTT. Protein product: CASSSSATTDTQYF.

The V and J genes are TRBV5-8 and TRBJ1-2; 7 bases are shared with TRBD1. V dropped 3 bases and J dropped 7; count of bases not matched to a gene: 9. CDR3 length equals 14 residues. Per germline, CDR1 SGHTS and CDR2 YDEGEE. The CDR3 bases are TGTGCCAGCAGCTCGGGACAGCCGATGGGTGGCTACACCTTC. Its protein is CASSSGQPMGGYTF. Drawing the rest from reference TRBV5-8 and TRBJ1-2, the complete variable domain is EAGVTQSPTHLIKTRGQQATLRCSPISGHTSVYWYQQALGLGLQFLLWYDEGEERNRGNFPPRFSGRQFPNYSSELNVNALELEDSALYLCASSSGQPMGGYTFGSGTRLTVV.

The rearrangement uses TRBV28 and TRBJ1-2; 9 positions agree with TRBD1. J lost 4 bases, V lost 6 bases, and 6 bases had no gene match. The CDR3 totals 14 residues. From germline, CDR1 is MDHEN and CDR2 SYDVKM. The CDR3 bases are TGTGCCAGCAGACTTACAGGGGGCGGCTATGGCTACACCTTC. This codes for CASRLTGGGYGYTF.

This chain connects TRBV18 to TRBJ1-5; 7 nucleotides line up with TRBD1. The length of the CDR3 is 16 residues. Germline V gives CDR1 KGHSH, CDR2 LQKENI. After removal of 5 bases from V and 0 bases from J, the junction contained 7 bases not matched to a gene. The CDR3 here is CASSTQGTLSNQPQHF. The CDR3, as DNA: TGTGCCAGCTCAACACAGGGGACCCTTAGCAATCAGCCCCAGCATTTT.